Below are 30 T cell receptor beta chains sequenced from a single sample in a study of OX40 agonist ivuxolimab in advanced cancers. Libraries were made using the immunoSEQ multiplex PCR assay. This is the immuneACCESS table as TCRdb keeps it, with only in-frame sequences that have V and J called. A part of the clones is gone; compared with another copy, unresolved V genes explain less than half, and the rest is unexplained. This sample comprises tens of thousands of clones, 80% of them detected only once. In total, the top ten clones hold approximately 6.8% of the sample. Source: CD4+ or CD8+ T cells sorted from blood, taken in a trial of the OX40 agonist ivuxolimab. These receptors originate from an adult with an advanced solid tumor such as melanoma, head and neck, liver or kidney cancer.

In DNA form, the CDR3 reads TGCGCCAGCAGCCAAGATTCAGGGATTTTTGCAGATACGCAGTATTTT. This sequence encodes CASSQDSGIFADTQYF. This sequence joins TRBV4-1 and TRBJ2-3; perhaps TRBD1 as D (5 bases). There are 16 residues in the CDR3. CDR1 is MGHRA, CDR2 YSYEKL, per germline. Trimming took 0 bases from V and 4 from J, leaving 14 bases between them.

The chain joins TRBV21-1 to TRBJ1-5; the D segment call TRBD1 is taken from the table without a DNA check. TRBV21-1 is deemed a pseudogene. The CDR3 spans 13 residues. The CDR3 is CASSGQGGQPQHF. The CDR3 region has the DNA TGTGCCAGCAGCGGGCAGGGCGGCCAGCCCCAGCATTTT.

The chain combines TRBV10-1 with TRBJ2-3; the D gene is possibly TRBD1 (6 bases). Trimming stripped 4 bases from V and 3 bases from J, with 14 bases between. Germline CDR1 WNHNN, CDR2 SYGVQD (reference sequence). This CDR3 has 15 amino acids. Written as DNA, the CDR3 is TGCGCCAGCAGTGTCTACACGACAGGAACAGATACGCAGTATTTT. This encodes CASSVYTTGTDTQYF.

This clone is a singleton in its sample. The CDR3 nucleotides read TGTGCCAGCAGTTTCCAGGGTCTCACAGATACGCAGTATTTT. As protein: CASSFQGLTDTQYF. The gene calls are TRBV27 and TRBJ2-3; TRBD1 is a possible D gene (5 bases). The V gene's germline CDR1 is MNHEY and CDR2 SMNVEV (reference sequence). Trimming cost V 3 bases and J 2 bases, with 9 bases left between them. This CDR3 has 14 residues.

This chain links TRBV14 with TRBJ1-2; 7 nucleotides match TRBD1. Germline V gene sequence: CDR1 SGHDN, CDR2 FVKESK. CDR3 length equals 14 residues. The trim removed 1 base at V and 6 bases at J, leaving 5 bases unmatched. The CDR3 sequence: CASSQVAGGDGYTF. Here the CDR3 DNA reads TGTGCCAGCAGCCAAGTCGCAGGGGGGGATGGCTACACCTTC.

The rearrangement joins TRBV18 to TRBJ1-2, with 10 bases lining up with TRBD1. Germline CDR1 is KGHSH and CDR2 is LQKENI. CDR3 size: 19 residues. Unmatched junction bases numbered 15, after V lost 2 bases and J lost 3 bases. CDR3 nucleotides: TGTGCCAGCTCACCAGAAAACCCGGGACAGGGGTTTGAAGACTATGGCTACACCTTC. Its translation is CASSPENPGQGFEDYGYTF.

By share, this clone counts as medium-sized. The chain recombines TRBV30 with TRBJ2-7, with 11 bases that match TRBD1. CDR1 GTSNPN and CDR2 SVGIG come from the germline V gene (reference sequence). V shed 8 bases, J shed 4 bases, and the junction held 10 bases outside the gene matches. This CDR3 spans 14 amino acids. DNA for the CDR3: TGTGCCGGGGCAGATTGGGACAGGGGGTACGAGCAGTACTTC. It is translated as CAGADWDRGYEQYF.

This clone was observed a few times. The chain employs TRBV6-5 and TRBJ1-1, with D possibly TRBD1 on 6 matching bases. V was pared by 0 bases and J by 9 bases, with 14 bases between. Germline V gives CDR1 MNHEY, CDR2 SVGAGI. CDR3 size: 14 residues. Written as DNA, the CDR3 is TGTGCCAGCAGTTACTCGGACAGACCATTAAAAGCTTTCTTT. This codes for CASSYSDRPLKAFF.

The sample holds a few counts of this clone. The chain links TRBV25-1 to TRBJ2-3; D uncertain. The CDR3 is 13 amino acids. CDR1 is MGHDK, CDR2 SYGVNS, per germline. V shed 7 bases and J shed 6 bases, with 14 bases lying between them. The CDR3 protein is CASMVAGRDTQYF. Written as DNA, the CDR3 is TGTGCCAGCATGGTGGCAGGCAGGGATACGCAGTATTTT.

The chain has TRBV7-2 and TRBJ2-5, with 8 positions matching TRBD1. Per germline, CDR1 SGHTA and CDR2 FQGNSA. The CDR3 contains 16 residues. Losses at the gene ends were 1 base for V and 5 bases for J; bases not matched to a gene: 9. Here the CDR3 reads CASSLGGQEFLETQYF. The CDR3 DNA follows: TGTGCCAGCAGCTTAGGGGGACAGGAGTTTTTGGAGACCCAGTACTTC.

The chain couples TRBV6-6 to TRBJ2-1; no clear D gene. This CDR3 spans 14 amino acids. Germline assignment: CDR1 MNHNY and CDR2 SVGAGI (reference sequence). Deletions cut 6 bases from V and 6 bases from J, with 15 bases between. The CDR3, as DNA: TGTGCCAGCAGAACCGTAGACCAGCTCAATGAGCAGTTCTTC. Translated: CASRTVDQLNEQFF.

This chain uses TRBV5-4 with TRBJ2-7, with 9 bases that match TRBD1. V lost 4 bases to trimming and J lost 2 bases; unmatched junction nucleotides: 4. Germline CDR1 reads SGHNT; CDR2 reads YYREEE (reference sequence). The CDR3 totals 14 residues. The CDR3 is CASSRQGGAYEQYF. The CDR3 region has the DNA TGTGCCAGCAGCCGACAGGGGGGGGCCTACGAGCAGTACTTC.

This chain uses TRBV7-2 with TRBJ2-5; 8 bases match TRBD2. The trim removed 7 bases at V and 5 bases at J, leaving 0 bases unmatched. Germline V gene sequence: CDR1 SGHTA, CDR2 FQGNSA. This CDR3 is built from 11 residues. The CDR3 region is CASKRGETQYF. CDR3 in DNA: TGTGCCAGCAAGCGGGGGGAGACCCAGTACTTC.

The genes are TRBV2 and TRBJ1-2, with D possibly TRBD1 on 6 matching bases. CDR1 SNHLY and CDR2 FYNNEI come from the germline V gene. This CDR3 has 13 amino acids. Trimming took 3 bases from V and 9 from J, leaving 14 bases between them. The CDR3 sequence is CASSEGAGTSYTF. As DNA, the CDR3 is TGTGCCAGCAGTGAGGGGGCCGGTACGAGCTACACCTTC.

The chain has TRBV9 and TRBJ1-3; tentatively, D is TRBD1 (6 bases). V was shortened by 0 bases and J by 8 bases, with 21 bases between the two germline ends. Germline V gene data show CDR1 as SGDLS and CDR2 as YYNGEE. The CDR3 sequence is 17 residues long. The chain's CDR3 is CASSVGGGGGSTYTIYF. The CDR3 DNA reads as TGTGCCAGCAGCGTAGGAGGGGGAGGAGGATCAACTTACACCATATATTTT. The variable domain in full, with the rest retrieved from reference TRBV9 and TRBJ1-3, is DSGVTQTPKHLITATGQRVTLRCSPRSGDLSVYWYQQSLDQGLQFLIQYYNGEERAKGNILERFSAQQFPDLHSELNLSSLELGDSALYFCASSVGGGGGSTYTIYFGEGSWLTVV.

This rearrangement joins TRBV9 to TRBJ2-5, with 7 bases that match TRBD2. J lost 3 bases, V lost 2 bases, and 7 bases had no gene match. This CDR3 spans 15 amino acids. Germline lookup yields CDR1 SGDLS and CDR2 YYNGEE. The DNA of the CDR3 is TGTGCCAGCAGCGTCCTACCGGCGGGAGAAGAGACCCAGTACTTC. It is translated as CASSVLPAGEETQYF. The full variable domain, with the rest looked up from reference TRBV9 and TRBJ2-5, is DSGVTQTPKHLITATGQRVTLRCSPRSGDLSVYWYQQSLDQGLQFLIQYYNGEERAKGNILERFSAQQFPDLHSELNLSSLELGDSALYFCASSVLPAGEETQYFGPGTRLLVL.

This clone was seen a handful of times. The chain uses TRBV7-2 and TRBJ1-1; 7 bases agree with TRBD1. V lost 4 bases, J lost 2 bases, and 1 base stayed unmatched. The germline V gene encodes CDR1 SGHTA and CDR2 FQGNSA. This CDR3 spans 13 amino acids. DNA of the CDR3: TGTGCCAGCAGCTGGGACAGAAACACTGAAGCTTTCTTT. Protein: CASSWDRNTEAFF.

This clone has just a few counts. J is TRBJ2-1 and V is TRBV5-1; D gene ambiguous. CDR1 and CDR2 from the germline V gene are SGHRS and YFSETQ. The CDR3 runs 18 residues. The V end was cut by 4 bases, the J end by 0 bases, with 20 bases between. The CDR3 region is CASSPMGFQLFSYNEQFF. The CDR3 coding sequence is TGCGCCAGCAGCCCGATGGGGTTCCAGCTCTTCTCCTACAATGAGCAGTTCTTC.

This clone has only a few counts. This chain connects TRBV2 to TRBJ2-4; D perhaps matches TRBD2 (6 bases). The germline gives CDR1 SNHLY, CDR2 FYNNEI. V gave up 3 bases and J gave up 0 bases, with 6 bases separating them. The CDR3 totals 14 residues. The CDR3: CASSDGGAKNIQYF. The CDR3 DNA follows: TGTGCCAGCAGTGACGGGGGAGCCAAAAACATTCAGTACTTC.

The count of this clone is one. This chain connects TRBV6-1 to TRBJ2-2; 7 nucleotides align to TRBD1. CDR1 is MNHNS and CDR2 is SASEGT in the germline V gene. CDR3 length: 14 amino acids. V dropped 6 bases and J dropped 6; count of bases not matched to a gene: 7. The CDR3 sequence is CASRGDDRAGELFF. CDR3 nucleotide sequence: TGTGCCAGCAGGGGAGATGACAGGGCCGGGGAGCTGTTTTTT.

The CDR3 is CASTNRDSSYEQYF. For the CDR3, the DNA is TGTGCCAGCACTAACCGGGACAGCTCCTACGAGCAGTACTTC. V gene TRBV6-5 combines with J gene TRBJ2-7, with 7 bases lining up with TRBD1. Germline CDR1 is MNHEY and CDR2 is SVGAGI. There are 14 residues in the CDR3. Trimming at V came to 7 bases and at J to 0 bases, leaving 6 bases not matched to a gene.

V usage is TRBV2 and J usage is TRBJ1-4; no firm D call. Germline lookup yields CDR1 SNHLY and CDR2 FYNNEI. Trimming took off 5 bases at V and 0 bases at J, with 13 bases between the two ends. The CDR3 runs to 16 residues. This CDR3 reads CASSITRSATNEKLFF. The CDR3 nucleotides are TGTGCCAGCAGTATAACGAGATCCGCAACTAATGAAAAACTGTTTTTT.

The chain combines TRBV5-1 with TRBJ1-1; 10 bases fit TRBD1. The V gene end was trimmed by 4 bases and the J gene end by 0 bases; junction bases not matched to a gene: 6. This CDR3 has 16 amino acids. CDR1 and CDR2 from the germline V gene are SGHRS and YFSETQ. This CDR3 reads CASSTRQGAMNTEAFF. Here the CDR3 DNA reads TGCGCCAGCAGCACCCGACAGGGGGCAATGAACACTGAAGCTTTCTTT.

The J gene is TRBJ1-2, the V gene TRBV5-1; 9 bases match TRBD1. Germline CDR1 SGHRS, CDR2 YFSETQ. V trimming: 4 bases; J trimming: 4 bases; junction bases outside the gene matches: 2. The CDR3 is 13 amino acids. This CDR3 reads CASSRDRAYGYTF. In DNA form, the CDR3 reads TGCGCCAGCAGCCGGGACAGGGCCTATGGCTACACCTTC.

This clone occurred once. This chain joins TRBV4-1 and TRBJ1-2; 8 bases are a match to TRBD1. CDR3 length: 14 residues. Trimming removed 5 bases from V and 7 bases from J; junction bases left unmatched: 9. Germline values: CDR1 MGHRA, CDR2 YSYEKL. CDR3 DNA sequence: TGCGCCAGCAGCGCCCAACAGGGGGTAGGTGGCTACACCTTC. This sequence encodes CASSAQQGVGGYTF.

The chain has TRBV5-4 and TRBJ2-2; the D is unclear. Germline CDR1 and CDR2: SGHNT and YYREEE (reference sequence). The V gene lost 0 bases and the J gene lost 1 base, with 4 bases spanning the gap. This CDR3 comprises 14 residues. CDR3: CASSLDLNTGELFF. CDR3 nucleotides: TGTGCCAGCAGCTTGGACTTGAACACCGGGGAGCTGTTTTTT.

The chain joins TRBV10-3 to TRBJ1-5, with D possibly TRBD1 on 6 matching bases. V shed 0 bases and J shed 7 bases, with 13 bases lying between them. Germline CDR1 ENHRY, CDR2 SYGVKD. The CDR3 is 15 amino acids. The CDR3 nucleotides read TGTGCCATCAGTGAGTCGAGGGCAGGGGAGCAGCCCCAGCATTTT. Protein sequence: CAISESRAGEQPQHF.

V and J are TRBV6-6 and TRBJ2-3; D not certain. The V end lost 2 bases, the J end lost 2 bases, and 5 bases lay between the germline ends. The CDR3 extends over 13 amino acids. The germline gives CDR1 MNHNY, CDR2 SVGAGI (reference sequence). CDR3 bases: TGTGCCAGCAGTTACGTTGACACAGATACGCAGTATTTT. Amino acid sequence: CASSYVDTDTQYF.

V is TRBV19 and J is TRBJ1-1; tentative D call: TRBD1 (6 bases). CDR1 and CDR2 from the germline V gene are LNHDA and SQIVND (reference sequence). Trimming took 9 bases from V and 0 from J, leaving 17 bases between them. The CDR3 runs 15 residues. CDR3 loop: CASGPPQGMNTEAFF. DNA of the CDR3: TGTGCCAGCGGACCCCCGCAGGGGATGAACACTGAAGCTTTCTTT. Full variable domain (outside the CDR3, taken from reference TRBV19 and TRBJ1-1): DGGITQSPKYLFRKEGQNVTLSCEQNLNHDAMYWYRQDPGQGLRLIYYSQIVNDFQKGDIAEGYSVSREKKESFPLTVTSAQKNPTAFYLCASGPPQGMNTEAFFGQGTRLTVV.

This sequence joins TRBV7-6 and TRBJ2-3, with 10 bases fitting TRBD2. The CDR3 is 19 amino acids. Trimming took 1 base from V and 0 from J; bases not matched to a gene: 10. CDR1 SGHVS and CDR2 FNYEAQ come from the germline V gene. Written as DNA, the CDR3 is TGTGCCAGCAGCTTAGGTCCCCCCACGACTAGCGGGAGCACAGATACGCAGTATTTT. It encodes CASSLGPPTTSGSTDTQYF.